This T cell receptor beta chain is from a study of beta chain features in type 1 diabetes. In the study overall: Investigators examined more than 90 million sorted cells across all samples.

Notes on the study in general: Cells that show high TCR expression could be over-represented by cDNA sequencing. Unsettled here was the matter of whether HLA type influences TCRB rearrangement.

As concerns this clone: Its cognate antigen is unknown.

V gave up 3 bases and J gave up 0 bases; unmatched junction bases: 2. CDR1 is KGHSH, CDR2 LQKENI, per germline. The CDR3 is 14 amino acids. The study reverse transcribed the entire isolated RNA, so it sequenced expressed TCRB transcripts. Some clones are missing from TCRdb's copy, which holds only in-frame ones; the method was immunoSEQ multiplex PCR. The sample gives almost 350,000 clones, around 19% of which show up once; 0.035% to 0.05% is in the top ten. The sequence derives from a woman aged 18 to 35 in good health. Material for sequencing was naive CD4+ T cells from blood. The chain uses TRBV18 and TRBJ2-7; 7 bases map to TRBD2. The CDR3 DNA reads TGTGCCAGCTCACCCCTAGCGGCCTCCTACGAGCAGTACTTC. The encoded protein is CASSPLAASYEQYF.